The rows below give T cell receptor beta chains drawn from one sample of a study of blood T cells in healthy people across ages. A single record per CDR3 protein comes from TCRdb applying MiXCR to the 5' RACE reads. The sample shows a few hundred thousand distinct CDR3 sequences, roughly 29% of them seen only once. The sequenced sample was blood. All receptors come from a woman in her seventies in good health. Both conserved end residues are part of each CDR3. The D gene is left open where the match is weak. A row's size may be missing; if present it is once, few, many or a size class.

CDR3 protein	CDR3 DNA	D gene	V gene	clone size	J gene
CASSQVARGGRGPSGYTF	TGCGCCAGCAGCCAAGTGGCCCGGGGGGGCAGGGGGCCTAGTGGCTACACCTTC	TRBD1	TRBV4-3	few	TRBJ1-2
CSASGRLKDSYEQYF	TGCAGTGCTAGCGGACGGCTGAAAGACTCCTACGAGCAGTACTTC	NA	TRBV20-1	NA	TRBJ2-7
CATSPDRSFGQPQHF	TGTGCCACCAGCCCTGACAGGTCCTTCGGGCAGCCCCAGCATTTT	NA	TRBV15	NA	TRBJ1-5
CASSTKGGGRGYGYTF	TGTGCCAGCAGCACAAAAGGGGGGGGCAGGGGTTATGGCTACACCTTC	NA	TRBV11-2	few	TRBJ1-2
CASSFTSGGDTQYF	TGTGCCAGCAGCTTTACTAGCGGGGGAGATACGCAGTATTTT	TRBD2	TRBV11-3	NA	TRBJ2-3
CSASYRGGETQYF	TGCAGTGCTAGTTACAGGGGAGGAGAGACCCAGTACTTC	NA	TRBV20-1	few	TRBJ2-5
CASRRDSNTGELFF	TGTGCCAGCAGGCGGGACTCCAACACCGGGGAGCTGTTTTTT	NA	TRBV6-2/TRBV6-3	NA	TRBJ2-2
CSGGQGNQPQHF	TGCAGTGGGGGCCAAGGCAATCAGCCCCAGCATTTT	NA	TRBV20-1	NA	TRBJ1-5
CSARSTGVSGNTIYF	TGCAGTGCTAGAAGCACAGGCGTCTCTGGAAACACCATATATTTT	NA	TRBV20-1	NA	TRBJ1-3
CSAAPPGGTEAFF	TGCAGTGCAGCCCCCCCCGGGGGCACTGAAGCTTTCTTT	NA	TRBV20-1	NA	TRBJ1-1
CASTTHGARDVGYTF	TGTGCCAGCACCACCCATGGGGCCAGGGATGTTGGCTACACCTTC	NA	TRBV7-9	NA	TRBJ1-2
CASSSPREGTEAFF	TGTGCCAGCAGCTCACCTCGGGAGGGCACTGAAGCTTTCTTT	NA	TRBV7-9	NA	TRBJ1-1
CSVPRDRAADNYGYTF	TGCAGCGTTCCGCGGGACAGGGCGGCCGATAACTATGGCTACACCTTC	TRBD1	TRBV29-1	NA	TRBJ1-2
CASSPEDRGQGNQPQHF	TGTGCCAGCAGCCCGGAGGACAGGGGGCAAGGGAATCAGCCCCAGCATTTT	TRBD1	TRBV28	few	TRBJ1-5
CASSSRTGNTDTQYF	TGCGCCAGCAGCTCCCGGACGGGGAACACAGATACGCAGTATTTT	NA	TRBV4-1	NA	TRBJ2-3
CASSKPVTEQGDGETQYF	TGTGCCAGCAGCAAACCGGTCACGGAACAGGGGGATGGGGAGACCCAGTACTTC	NA	TRBV21-1	few	TRBJ2-5
CSVEVPKGGFNYGYTF	TGCAGCGTTGAAGTCCCTAAGGGGGGATTCAACTATGGCTACACCTTC	NA	TRBV29-1	few	TRBJ1-2
CATSDFPAGGRNEQFF	TGTGCCACCAGTGATTTTCCAGCGGGGGGGCGAAATGAGCAGTTCTTC	TRBD2	TRBV24-1	NA	TRBJ2-1
CSVGSSMNTEAFF	TGCAGCGTAGGCAGTTCCATGAACACTGAAGCTTTCTTT	NA	TRBV29-1	NA	TRBJ1-1
CASSESRDVPYEQYF	TGTGCCAGCAGTGAATCTCGGGACGTCCCCTACGAGCAGTACTTC	NA	TRBV2	NA	TRBJ2-7
CAISESGAEKLFF	TGTGCCATCAGTGAGTCGGGGGCTGAAAAACTGTTTTTT	NA	TRBV10-3	NA	TRBJ1-4
CSAQTGSGDTQYF	TGCAGTGCTCAAACAGGCTCGGGAGATACGCAGTATTTT	NA	TRBV20-1	NA	TRBJ2-3
CATSRESAREAEKLFF	TGTGCCACCAGCAGAGAGTCAGCCAGGGAGGCTGAAAAACTGTTTTTT	NA	TRBV15	NA	TRBJ1-4
CSALEQMENTIYF	TGCAGTGCCCTCGAACAAATGGAAAACACCATATATTTT	NA	TRBV20-1	NA	TRBJ1-3
CSVGTGEAFF	TGCAGCGTTGGAACGGGAGAAGCTTTCTTT	NA	TRBV29-1	few	TRBJ1-1
CSVAQTEQYF	TGCAGCGTTGCACAGACCGAGCAGTACTTC	NA	TRBV29-1	NA	TRBJ2-7
CAISDMGLSYEQYF	TGTGCCATCAGTGACATGGGCCTCTCCTACGAGCAGTACTTC	NA	TRBV10-3	few	TRBJ2-7
CASSVEGAGGEQFF	TGTGCCAGCAGCGTAGAGGGCGCTGGGGGTGAGCAGTTCTTC	NA	TRBV9	few	TRBJ2-1
CASSLDATSSGETQYF	TGCGCCAGCAGCTTGGACGCCACCTCGTCAGGCGAGACCCAGTACTTC	NA	TRBV5-1	NA	TRBJ2-5
CSATTAGTGELFF	TGCAGCGCTACGACAGCCGGCACCGGGGAGCTGTTTTTT	NA	TRBV29-1	NA	TRBJ2-2
CSAREPGTDTQYF	TGCAGTGCTAGAGAGCCAGGCACAGATACGCAGTATTTT	NA	TRBV20-1	NA	TRBJ2-3
CATSNGPNYGYTF	TGTGCCACCAGTAATGGTCCTAACTATGGCTACACCTTC	NA	TRBV24-1	NA	TRBJ1-2
CASSSAHQETQYF	TGTGCCAGCAGCTCCGCGCACCAAGAGACCCAGTACTTC	NA	TRBV7-2	many	TRBJ2-5
CSVWQGTGDGYTF	TGCAGCGTATGGCAGGGCACGGGCGATGGCTACACCTTC	NA	TRBV29-1	few	TRBJ1-2
CASSIQVEKLFF	TGTGCCAGTAGTATACAGGTTGAAAAACTGTTTTTT	NA	TRBV19	NA	TRBJ1-4
CASSPDRSQETQYF	TGCGCCAGCAGCCCTGACCGAAGCCAAGAGACCCAGTACTTC	NA	TRBV5-1	NA	TRBJ2-5
CASSISRVEQFF	TGTGCCAGCAGCATCTCACGGGTTGAGCAGTTCTTC	NA	TRBV7-2	few	TRBJ2-1
CASSGQGMVQPQHF	TGTGCCAGCAGTGGGCAGGGAATGGTTCAGCCTCAGCATTTT	NA	TRBV2	NA	TRBJ1-5
CASRTSSGLQYF	TGTGCCAGCAGAACCTCTAGCGGACTTCAGTACTTC	TRBD2	TRBV2	few	TRBJ2-4
CASSYSWGDQPQHF	TGTGCCAGCAGTTACTCGTGGGGTGATCAGCCCCAGCATTTT	NA	TRBV6-2/TRBV6-3	few	TRBJ1-5
CAGSLDPGSGYTF	TGTGCCGGCAGCTTAGATCCGGGGTCAGGCTACACCTTC	NA	TRBV7-2	NA	TRBJ1-2
CASSFLAGLRNTGELFF	TGTGCCAGCAGCTTCCTAGCGGGGCTGAGGAACACCGGGGAGCTGTTTTTT	TRBD2	TRBV7-2	NA	TRBJ2-2